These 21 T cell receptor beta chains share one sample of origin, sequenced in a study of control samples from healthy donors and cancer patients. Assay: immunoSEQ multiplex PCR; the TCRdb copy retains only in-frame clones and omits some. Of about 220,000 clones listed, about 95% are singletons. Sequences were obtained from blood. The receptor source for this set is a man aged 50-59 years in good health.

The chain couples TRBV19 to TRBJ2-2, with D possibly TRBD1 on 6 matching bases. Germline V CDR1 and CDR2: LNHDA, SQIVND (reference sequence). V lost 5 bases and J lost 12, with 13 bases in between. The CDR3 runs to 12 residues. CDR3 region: CASSDLGTKLFF. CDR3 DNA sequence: TGTGCCAGTAGTGATCTGGGGACAAAGCTGTTTTTT.

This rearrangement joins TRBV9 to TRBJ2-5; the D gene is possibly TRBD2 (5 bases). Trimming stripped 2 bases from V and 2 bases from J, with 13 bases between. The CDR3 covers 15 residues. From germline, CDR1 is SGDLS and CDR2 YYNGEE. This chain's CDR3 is CASSVDSGVQETQYF. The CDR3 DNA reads TGTGCCAGCAGCGTCGATTCCGGGGTACAAGAGACCCAGTACTTC.

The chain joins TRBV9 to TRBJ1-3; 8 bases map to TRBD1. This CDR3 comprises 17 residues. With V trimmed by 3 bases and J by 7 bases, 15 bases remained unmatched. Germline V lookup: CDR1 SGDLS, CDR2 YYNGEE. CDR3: CASSATLTGGVGNTIYF. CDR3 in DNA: TGTGCCAGCAGCGCGACTCTTACAGGGGGAGTCGGGAACACCATATATTTT.

The CDR3 DNA follows: TGTGCCAGCACTATGGGGGGAACACTTAACGAGCAGTACTTC. It is translated as CASTMGGTLNEQYF. The rearrangement joins TRBV2 to TRBJ2-7, with D possibly matching TRBD2 (6 bases). Germline-derived CDR1 and CDR2 are SNHLY and FYNNEI. Trimming took 7 bases from V and 5 from J, leaving 18 bases between them. The CDR3 is 14 residues long.

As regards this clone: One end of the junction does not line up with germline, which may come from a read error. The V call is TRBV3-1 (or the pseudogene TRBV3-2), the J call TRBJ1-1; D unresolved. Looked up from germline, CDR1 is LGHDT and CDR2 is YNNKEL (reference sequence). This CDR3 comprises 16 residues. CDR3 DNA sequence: TGCGCCAGCAGCCAAGGGAGCCCCATGGGGAACACTGAAGCTTTCTTT. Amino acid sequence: CASSQGSPMGNTEAFF.

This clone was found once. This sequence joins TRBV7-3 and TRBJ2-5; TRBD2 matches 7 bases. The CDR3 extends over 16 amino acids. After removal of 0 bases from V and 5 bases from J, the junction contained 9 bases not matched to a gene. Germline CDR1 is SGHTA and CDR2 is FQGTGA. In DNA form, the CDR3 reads TGTGCCAGCAGCTTAACCCTAGGGAGCGGGGTCGAGACCCAGTACTTC. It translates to CASSLTLGSGVETQYF.

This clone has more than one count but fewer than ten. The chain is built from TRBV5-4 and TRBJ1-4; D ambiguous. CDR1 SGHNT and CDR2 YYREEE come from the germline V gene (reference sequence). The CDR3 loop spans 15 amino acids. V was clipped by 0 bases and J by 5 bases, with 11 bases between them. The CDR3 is CASSLEAGLNEKLFF. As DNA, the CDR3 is TGTGCCAGCAGCTTGGAAGCGGGCCTCAATGAAAAACTGTTTTTT.

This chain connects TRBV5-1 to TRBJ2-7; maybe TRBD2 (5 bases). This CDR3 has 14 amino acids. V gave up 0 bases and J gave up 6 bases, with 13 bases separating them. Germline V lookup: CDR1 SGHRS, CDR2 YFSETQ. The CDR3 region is CASSLGGSRREQYV. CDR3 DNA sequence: TGCGCCAGCAGCTTGGGAGGGTCCAGACGCGAGCAGTACGTC.

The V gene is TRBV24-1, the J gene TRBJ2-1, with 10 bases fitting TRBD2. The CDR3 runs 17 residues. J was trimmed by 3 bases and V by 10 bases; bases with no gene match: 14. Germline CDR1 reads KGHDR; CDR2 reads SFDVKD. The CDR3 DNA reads TGTGCCACGTTAGGCCTAGCGGGGGCCCCAGTCTACAATGAGCAGTTCTTC. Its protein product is CATLGLAGAPVYNEQFF.

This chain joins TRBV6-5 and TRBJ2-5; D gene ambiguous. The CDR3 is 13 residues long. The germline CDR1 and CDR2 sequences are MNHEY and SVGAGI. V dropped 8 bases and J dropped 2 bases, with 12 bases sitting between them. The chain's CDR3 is CASPAVSQETQYF. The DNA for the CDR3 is TGTGCCAGCCCGGCTGTGAGTCAAGAGACCCAGTACTTC.

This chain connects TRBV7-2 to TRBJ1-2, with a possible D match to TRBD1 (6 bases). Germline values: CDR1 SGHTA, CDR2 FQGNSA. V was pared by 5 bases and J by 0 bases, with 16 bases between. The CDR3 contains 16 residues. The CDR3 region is CASSRRTVPSNYGYTF. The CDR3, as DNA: TGTGCCAGCAGCAGGAGGACAGTCCCGTCTAACTATGGCTACACCTTC.

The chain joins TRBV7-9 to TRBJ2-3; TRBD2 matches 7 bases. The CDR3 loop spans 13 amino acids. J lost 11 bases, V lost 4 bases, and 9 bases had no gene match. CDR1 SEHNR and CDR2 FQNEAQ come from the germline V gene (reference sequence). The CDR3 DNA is TGTGCCAGCAGCTCCTCCTGGGTAGCGGGGCAGTATTTT. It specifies CASSSSWVAGQYF.

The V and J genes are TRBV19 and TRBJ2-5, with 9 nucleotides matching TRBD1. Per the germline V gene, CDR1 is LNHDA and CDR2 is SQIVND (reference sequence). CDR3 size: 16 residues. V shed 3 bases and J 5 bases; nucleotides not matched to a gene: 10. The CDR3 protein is CASSMRAGQGAETQYF. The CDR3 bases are TGTGCCAGTAGTATGCGAGCGGGACAGGGAGCGGAGACCCAGTACTTC.

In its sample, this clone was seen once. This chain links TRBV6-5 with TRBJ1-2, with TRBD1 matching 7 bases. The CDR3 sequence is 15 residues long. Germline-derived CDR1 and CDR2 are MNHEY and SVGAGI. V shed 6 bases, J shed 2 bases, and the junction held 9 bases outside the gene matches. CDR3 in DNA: TGTGCCAGCAGCAGAACAGGGGATCTGAACTATGGCTACACCTTC. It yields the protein CASSRTGDLNYGYTF.

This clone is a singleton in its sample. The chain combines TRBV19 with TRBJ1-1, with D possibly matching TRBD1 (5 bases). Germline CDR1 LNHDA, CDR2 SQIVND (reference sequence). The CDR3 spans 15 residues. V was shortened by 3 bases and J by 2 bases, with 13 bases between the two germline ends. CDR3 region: CASSMAGLKNTEAFF. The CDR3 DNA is TGTGCCAGTAGTATGGCGGGACTCAAAAACACTGAAGCTTTCTTT.

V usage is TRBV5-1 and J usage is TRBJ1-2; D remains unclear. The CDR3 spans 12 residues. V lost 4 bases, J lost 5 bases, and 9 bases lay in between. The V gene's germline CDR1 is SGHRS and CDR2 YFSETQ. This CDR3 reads CASSPGDYGYTF. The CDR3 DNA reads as TGCGCCAGCAGCCCAGGAGATTATGGCTACACCTTC.

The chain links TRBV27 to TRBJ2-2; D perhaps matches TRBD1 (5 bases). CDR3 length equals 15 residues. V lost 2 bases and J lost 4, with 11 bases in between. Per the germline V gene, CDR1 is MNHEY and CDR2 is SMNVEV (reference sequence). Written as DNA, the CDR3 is TGTGCCAGCAGTTTACAGGGATGGTTCACCGGGGAGCTGTTTTTT. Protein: CASSLQGWFTGELFF.

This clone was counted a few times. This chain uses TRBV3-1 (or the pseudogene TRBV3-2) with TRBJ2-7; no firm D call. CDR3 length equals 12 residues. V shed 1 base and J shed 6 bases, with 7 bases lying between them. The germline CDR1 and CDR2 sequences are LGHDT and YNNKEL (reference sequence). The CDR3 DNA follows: TGTGCCAGCAGCCAAGGGATCGGCGAGCAGTACTTC. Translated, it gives CASSQGIGEQYF.

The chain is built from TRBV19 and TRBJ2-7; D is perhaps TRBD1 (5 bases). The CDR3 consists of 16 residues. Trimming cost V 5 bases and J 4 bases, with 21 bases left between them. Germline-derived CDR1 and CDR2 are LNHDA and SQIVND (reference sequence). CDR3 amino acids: CASSVRDPNGQYEQYF. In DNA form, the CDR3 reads TGTGCCAGTAGTGTCAGGGATCCGAACGGACAATACGAGCAGTACTTC.

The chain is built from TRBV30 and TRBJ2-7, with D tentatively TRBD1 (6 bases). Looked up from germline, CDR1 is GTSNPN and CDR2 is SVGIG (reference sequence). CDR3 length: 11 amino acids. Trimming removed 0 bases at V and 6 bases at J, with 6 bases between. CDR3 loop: CAWSVQGEQYF. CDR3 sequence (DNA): TGTGCCTGGAGTGTACAGGGCGAGCAGTACTTC.

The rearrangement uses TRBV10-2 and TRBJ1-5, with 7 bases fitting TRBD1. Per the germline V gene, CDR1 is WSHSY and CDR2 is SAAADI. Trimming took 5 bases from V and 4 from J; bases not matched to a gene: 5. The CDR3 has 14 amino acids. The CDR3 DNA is TGCGCCAGCAGTCGGGACAGCTTTAATCAGCCCCAGCATTTT. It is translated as CASSRDSFNQPQHF.